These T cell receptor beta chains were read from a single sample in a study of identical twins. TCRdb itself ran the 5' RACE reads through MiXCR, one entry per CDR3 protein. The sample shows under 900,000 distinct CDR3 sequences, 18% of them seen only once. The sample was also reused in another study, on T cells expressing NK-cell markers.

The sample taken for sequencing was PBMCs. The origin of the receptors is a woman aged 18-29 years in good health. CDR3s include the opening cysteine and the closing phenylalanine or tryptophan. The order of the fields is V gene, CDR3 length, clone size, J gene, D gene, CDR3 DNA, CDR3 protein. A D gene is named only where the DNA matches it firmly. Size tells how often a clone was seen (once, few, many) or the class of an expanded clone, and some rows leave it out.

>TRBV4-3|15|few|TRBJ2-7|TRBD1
TGCGCCAGCAGCCAACCGGGACAGGGTATTTACGAGCAGTACTTC
CASSQPGQGIYEQYF
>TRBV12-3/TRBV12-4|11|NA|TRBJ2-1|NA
TGTGCCACCGCTAGCGAGGGTGAGCAGTTCTTC
CATASEGEQFF
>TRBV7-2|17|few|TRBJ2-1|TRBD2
TGTGCCAGCAGCCCCAGACTAGCGGGAGGCCTCTACAATGAGCAGTTCTTC
CASSPRLAGGLYNEQFF
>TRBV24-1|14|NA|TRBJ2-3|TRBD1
TGTGCCACCTCCGACCCTGCACAGGGGGATACGCAGTATTTT
CATSDPAQGDTQYF
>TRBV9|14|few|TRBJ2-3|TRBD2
TGTGCCAGCAGCCGGGGGGGCCCGGGAGATACGCAGTATTTT
CASSRGGPGDTQYF
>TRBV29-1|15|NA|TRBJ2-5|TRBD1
TGCAGCGTCGACTCCAGGACAGGGGGCCTAGAGACCCAGTACTTC
CSVDSRTGGLETQYF
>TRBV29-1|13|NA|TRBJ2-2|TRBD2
TGCAGCGTGACTAGCGACCCCACCGGGGAGCTGTTTTTT
CSVTSDPTGELFF
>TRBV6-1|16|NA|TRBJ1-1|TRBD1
TGTGCCAGCAGTCCAGGACAGGCACGAAGGAACACTGAAGCTTTCTTT
CASSPGQARRNTEAFF
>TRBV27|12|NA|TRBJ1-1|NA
TGTGCCAGCATTTCGGCGGGGGCTAAAGCTTTCTTT
CASISAGAKAFF
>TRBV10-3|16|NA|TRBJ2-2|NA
TGTGCCATCACTCCCGGGTCCCCCGGCTCGGGCGGGGAGCTGTTTTTT
CAITPGSPGSGGELFF
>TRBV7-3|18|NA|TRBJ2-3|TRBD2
TGTGCCAGCAGCTCAAAAGCGGGGGGCGATATGGGCACAGATACGCAGTATTTT
CASSSKAGGDMGTDTQYF
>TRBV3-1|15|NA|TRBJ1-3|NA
TGTGCCAGCACCCCCCCGGGGGCGCGAGGAAACACCATATATTTT
CASTPPGARGNTIYF
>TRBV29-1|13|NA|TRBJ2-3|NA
TGCAGCGCCGATGATGGGGGCACAGATACGCAGTATTTT
CSADDGGTDTQYF
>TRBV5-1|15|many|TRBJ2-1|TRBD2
TGCGCCACCAAACCTGGGACTAGCAATGCGAATGAGCAGTTCTTC
CATKPGTSNANEQFF
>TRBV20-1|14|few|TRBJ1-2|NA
TGCAGTGCTAGAGATCATACTCTGAACTATGGCTACACCTTC
CSARDHTLNYGYTF
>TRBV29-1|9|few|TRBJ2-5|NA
TGCAGCTCGGAGGAGACCCAGTACTTC
CSSEETQYF
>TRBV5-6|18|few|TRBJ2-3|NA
TGTGCCAGCAGCTTCCTAACGAATCAGGTAGCGAGCACAGATACGCAGTATTTT
CASSFLTNQVASTDTQYF
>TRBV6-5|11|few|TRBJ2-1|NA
TGTGCCAGCAGACGTACAGGAGAGCAGTTCTTC
CASRRTGEQFF
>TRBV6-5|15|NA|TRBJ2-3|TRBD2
TGTGCCAGCAGTTACTCAGGACTAGCGAGAGATACGCAGTATTTT
CASSYSGLARDTQYF
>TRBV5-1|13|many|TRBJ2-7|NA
TGCGCCAGCAGTTCGGACAACTCCTACGAGCAGTACTTC
CASSSDNSYEQYF
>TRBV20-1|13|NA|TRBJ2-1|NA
TGCAGTGCTGCCTGGGGTAGCTACAATGAGCAGTTCTTC
CSAAWGSYNEQFF
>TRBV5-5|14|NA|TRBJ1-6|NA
TGTGCCAGCAGCTTTTTAAACCTCAATTCACCCCTCCACTTT
CASSFLNLNSPLHF
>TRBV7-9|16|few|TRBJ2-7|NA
TGTGCCAGCAGCTTAGCGGGGGGACTCGTCTCCTACGAGCAGTACTTC
CASSLAGGLVSYEQYF
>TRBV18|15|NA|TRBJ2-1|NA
TGTGCCAGCTCGCCGGTGTCTAGCGACTACAATGAGCAGTTCTTC
CASSPVSSDYNEQFF
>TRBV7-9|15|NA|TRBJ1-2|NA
TGTGCCAGCAGCTTAGAGATAACGTCCGGGCATGGCTACACCTTC
CASSLEITSGHGYTF
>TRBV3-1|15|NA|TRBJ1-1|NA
TGTGCCAGCGGACCGTGGGGGGGGTCAGGAACTGAAGCTTTCTTT
CASGPWGGSGTEAFF
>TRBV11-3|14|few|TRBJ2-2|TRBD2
TGTGCCAGCAGCACGGGAGGGAACACCGGGGAGCTGTTTTTT
CASSTGGNTGELFF
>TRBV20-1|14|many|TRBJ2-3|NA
TGCAGTGCTAGACTAGTCCGAAGCACAGATACGCAGTATTTT
CSARLVRSTDTQYF
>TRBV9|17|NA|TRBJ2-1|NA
TGTGCCAGCAGCGTTAATTTAGCGGTGAGCTCCTACAATGAGCAGTTCTTC
CASSVNLAVSSYNEQFF
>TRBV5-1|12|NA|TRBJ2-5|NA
TGCGCCAGTAGTAGCCCCCGGGAGACCCAGTACTTC
CASSSPRETQYF
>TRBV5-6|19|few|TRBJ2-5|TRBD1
TGTGCCAGCAGCTCCACAATACTACAGGGGCTACAGTCCCAAGAGACCCAGTACTTC
CASSSTILQGLQSQETQYF
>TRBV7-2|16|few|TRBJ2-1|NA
TGTGCCAGCAGCCCAACCTTCCTTGCGGGGCGCAATGAGCAGTTCTTC
CASSPTFLAGRNEQFF
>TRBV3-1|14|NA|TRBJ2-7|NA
TGTGCCAGCAGCCAGAACTTCTACTCCTACGAGCAGTACTTC
CASSQNFYSYEQYF
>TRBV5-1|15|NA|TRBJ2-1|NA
TGCGCCAGCAGCTCCGGAGACAGCTCCTACAATGAGCAGTTCTTC
CASSSGDSSYNEQFF
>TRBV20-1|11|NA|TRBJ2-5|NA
TGCAGTGCTAGGGTTCACGAGACCCAGTACTTC
CSARVHETQYF
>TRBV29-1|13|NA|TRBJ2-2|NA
TGCAGCGTTGTTAGGGTTGATACCGGGGAGCTGTTTTTT
CSVVRVDTGELFF
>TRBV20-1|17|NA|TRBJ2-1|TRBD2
TGCAGTGCTCGCCATCCCCCGACTAGCGGGGGGGCAGGTGAGCAGTTCTTC
CSARHPPTSGGAGEQFF
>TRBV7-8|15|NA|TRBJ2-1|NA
TGTGCCAGCAGCCCCCTCCTGGGGGCCTACAATGAGCAGTTCTTC
CASSPLLGAYNEQFF
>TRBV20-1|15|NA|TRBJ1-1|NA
TGCAGTGCTACTGACGTGGGACGGCTGAACACTGAAGCTTTCTTT
CSATDVGRLNTEAFF
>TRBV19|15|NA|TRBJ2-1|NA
TGTGCCAGTAGTATAATCCGGACGGGGAACAATGAGCAGCTCTTC
CASSIIRTGNNEQLF
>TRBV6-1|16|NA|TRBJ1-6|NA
TGTGCCAGCACGCGGGACATCAGCTCCTATAATTCACCCCTCCACTTT
CASTRDISSYNSPLHF
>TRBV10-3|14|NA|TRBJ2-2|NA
TGTGCCATCAGTGGCTTAACTGGGACCGGGGAGCTGTTTTTT
CAISGLTGTGELFF
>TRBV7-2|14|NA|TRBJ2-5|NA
TGTGCCAGCAGCTTGAATATGCGCGGAGAGACCCAGTACTTC
CASSLNMRGETQYF
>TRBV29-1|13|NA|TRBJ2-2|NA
TGCAGCGTTGTGACTCTTAACACCGGGGAGCTGTTTTTT
CSVVTLNTGELFF
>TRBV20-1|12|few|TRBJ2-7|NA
TGCAGTGCTAGGGACAAAGACTACGAGCAGTACTTC
CSARDKDYEQYF
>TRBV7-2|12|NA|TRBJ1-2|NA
TGTGCCATCATTCAAAAGGGGAATGGCTACACCTTC
CAIIQKGNGYTF
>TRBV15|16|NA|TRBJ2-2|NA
TGTGCCACCAGCAGCGACTTAGCGGTTAACACCGGGGAGCTGTTTTTT
CATSSDLAVNTGELFF
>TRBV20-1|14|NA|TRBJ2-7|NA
TGCAGTGCCCCTAACACCCATTCCGCCTACGAGCAGTACTTC
CSAPNTHSAYEQYF
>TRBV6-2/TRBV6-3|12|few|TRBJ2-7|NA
TGTGCCAGCACTGACTGGTACTACGAGCAGTACTTC
CASTDWYYEQYF
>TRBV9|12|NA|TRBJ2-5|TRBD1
TGTGCCAGCGGACAGGGAGGCGAGACCCAGTACTTC
CASGQGGETQYF
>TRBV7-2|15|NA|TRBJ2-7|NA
TGTGCCAGCAGCTTAGTTCGGGACATTTCCTACGAGCAGTACTTC
CASSLVRDISYEQYF
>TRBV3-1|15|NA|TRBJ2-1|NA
TGTGCCAGCAGCCTAACTAGTATACCGTACAATGAGCAGTTCTTC
CASSLTSIPYNEQFF
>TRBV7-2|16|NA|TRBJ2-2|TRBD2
TGTGCCAGCAGCTTGAACCAGGGACTACTGTCCGGGGAGCTGTTTTTT
CASSLNQGLLSGELFF
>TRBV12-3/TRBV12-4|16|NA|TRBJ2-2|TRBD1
TGTGCCAGCAGACCCACAGGGGGCGCGAGGACCGGGGAGCTGTTTTTT
CASRPTGGARTGELFF
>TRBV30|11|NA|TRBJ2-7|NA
TGTGCCTGGAGTGTACTGTGGGAGCAGTACTTC
CAWSVLWEQYF
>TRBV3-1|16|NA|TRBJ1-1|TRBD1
TGTGCCAGCAGCCCCGGACAGGCCTGGTTGGGCACTGAAGCTTTCTTT
CASSPGQAWLGTEAFF